This T cell receptor beta chain was recovered during a study of blood T cell repertoires in COVID-19. The overall study: Material from acute and convalescent COVID-19 was sourced from the United States, Italy and Spain. Sample material is recorded as cDNA or gDNA derived from T cells, B-cell-depleted T cells, or PBMCs.

Trimming shortened V by 4 bases and J by 0 bases, and 13 bases separated the two germline ends. Per the germline V gene, CDR1 is KGHDR and CDR2 is SFDVKD. This CDR3 has 16 residues. Authors' processing steps: It was from reference gene primer amplification that nucleated cell counts were estimated. Libraries were prepared by immunoSEQ multiplex PCR; TCRdb keeps only in-frame clonotypes and omits some of them. V and J calls and clone size are copied from that table; D and trimming were computed from the DNA. The table includes around 620,000 clones, approximately 90% detected once. The sample was peripheral blood. The TCR sequence derives from a woman between 18 and 30 years old with acute or convalescent COVID-19. The chain employs TRBV24-1 and TRBJ2-3; a possible D gene is TRBD2 (7 bases). CDR3 in amino acids: CATSDPAGASTDTQYF. The CDR3 region has the DNA TGTGCCACCAGTGACCCTGCGGGGGCCAGCACAGATACGCAGTATTTT.